This T cell receptor (beta chain) was sequenced for a study of vaccination and CD4 T cells after COVID-19. Background on the study: Overlapping peptides covering the spike proteins of SARS-CoV-2, HCoV-NL63, HCoV-OC43 and HCoV-229E were added to stimulate cells.

With the Oncomine TCR Beta short-read assay, DNA from cultured CD4+ T cells was sequenced. TCRdb redid the calling of the PCR reads with MiXCR, one entry per CDR3 protein. The sample holds more than 9,000 distinct CDR3 sequences, less than 75% seen once. In its sample, this clonotype is medium-sized (0.01 to 0.1%). The antigen is undetermined. V shed 0 bases and J shed 16 bases, with 28 bases lying between them. This CDR3 comprises 16 residues. Germline V lookup: CDR1 DFQATT, CDR2 SNEGSKA (reference sequence). Documented treatment: roughly 10-day PBMC culture with coronavirus spike peptide pools or control peptides (ViraFEST assay).

The genes are TRBV20-1 and TRBJ2-1; D is tentatively TRBD1 or TRBD2 (6 bases each). This clonotype was obtained from a human donor who had recovered from COVID-19. Source material: CD4+ T cells from blood, cultured in vitro. CDR3 loop: CSARDRLGVGGPLVFF. As DNA, the CDR3 is TGCAGTGCTAGAGATCGTCTAGGGGTGGGGGGCCCATTGGTTTTCTTC.